The T cell receptor beta chain described here comes from a study of identical twins (dated by TCRdb to the mid-2010s). At the level of the whole study: The study deep-sequenced TCR alpha and beta repertoires from monozygotic twins, unrelated adults of various ages and cord blood to test whether fetal clonotypes persist. Replicate twin experiments were performed at different times using different library preparation protocols to rule out contamination. Broad study findings and their caveats: In monozygotic twins, recombination models systematically underestimated out-of-frame TCR alpha sharing, but the models matched the sharing seen between unrelated individuals. Zero-insertion analyses could be partly confounded by invariant T cells such as MAIT and iNKT, though diverse VJ usage argued against such confounding for most clonotypes. Because the same donors could not be followed over many years, the conclusions relied on cross-sectional statistical analysis. A weaker excess of twin sharing was found in beta out-of-frame sequences because the signal-to-noise ratio was lowered by fewer shared sequences. Abundant cord blood beta clonotypes had fewer insertions, young adult naive repertoires showed a similar but weaker trend, and memory repertoires showed no such trend. Compared with coincidental sharing between unrelated individuals, an excess of low generation-probability sequences was observed among out-of-frame TCR alpha sequences shared between twins.

All donors were healthy Caucasians. The twin cohort comprised three pairs of female monozygotic twins, all aged roughly 18 to 30 years. CD4+ and CD8+ T cell populations were isolated with positive isolation kits from Invitrogen. On this clonotype itself: The antigen it recognizes is unknown. Per-base qualities were not stored, and no clone one base away is much larger.

Receptors were amplified or captured by 5' RACE. These reads were obtained on an Illumina HiSeq 2000. A universal primer binding site was added through template switching, and the final cDNA carried a unique molecular identifier so that TCR cDNA molecules could be counted accurately. First-strand cDNA for TCR alpha and beta chains was synthesized from specific primers in the conserved constant-segment region. To control for contamination, every cDNA library was double barcoded, receiving both a SMART-Mk sample barcode and Illumina barcodes. TruSeq adapter sequences and Illumina sample barcodes were added in two successive PCR steps. TCR alpha and beta cDNA libraries were sequenced on the Illumina HiSeq platform with custom primers. In the original analysis: MiGEC processed the raw reads to extract unique molecular identifiers, while MiXCR was used to determine the CDR3 positions. For each individual, recombination models were inferred using an EM algorithm with the repgenHMM and IGoR tools. The tcR package in R was used for shared clonotype analysis, with sharing normalized by the product of cloneset sizes. To study raw recombination free of thymic and clonal selection effects, out-of-frame nonproductive sequences were analyzed. Through fastp at Q25 and MiXCR, TCRdb rebuilt clones from the public reads, retaining in-frame beta chains. Identical CDR3 protein sequences are pooled into one entry, listed with their most common genes and DNA. These V and J calls originate from TCRdb's pipeline instead of the authors' own analysis. In this sample the table shows approximately 350,000 distinct CDR3 sequences, roughly an eighth of which occur a single time. The top ten hold roughly 7.8% of the sample.

In addition, the sample was reused for a study of yellow fever vaccine responses in identical twins. Drawing on the second study: According to the authors, the vaccine-induced T cell response in identical twins seemed to be partly convergent and partly specific to each individual. Focusing on identical twins, the study followed the T cell clones that responded to the vaccine, and did so with precision.

The specimen was CD8+ T cells sorted from blood. The clonotype was recovered from a woman younger than 30 in good health.

The nucleotide sequence is TGTGCCAGCAGGGTTAGCGGGAGGTGGAATGAGCAGTTCTTC. This is translated as CASRVSGRWNEQFF. The V and J genes are TRBV6-1 and TRBJ2-1; 10 central nucleotides agree with TRBD2. V loses 6 bases at its end and J loses 7 bases; junction bases beyond the gene matches: 6. The CDR3 goes from the cysteine to the phenylalanine over 14 residues. The CDR3 DNA has 42 bases and is translated from base 1. As encoded in the germline V gene, CDR1 is MNHNS while CDR2 is SASEGT.